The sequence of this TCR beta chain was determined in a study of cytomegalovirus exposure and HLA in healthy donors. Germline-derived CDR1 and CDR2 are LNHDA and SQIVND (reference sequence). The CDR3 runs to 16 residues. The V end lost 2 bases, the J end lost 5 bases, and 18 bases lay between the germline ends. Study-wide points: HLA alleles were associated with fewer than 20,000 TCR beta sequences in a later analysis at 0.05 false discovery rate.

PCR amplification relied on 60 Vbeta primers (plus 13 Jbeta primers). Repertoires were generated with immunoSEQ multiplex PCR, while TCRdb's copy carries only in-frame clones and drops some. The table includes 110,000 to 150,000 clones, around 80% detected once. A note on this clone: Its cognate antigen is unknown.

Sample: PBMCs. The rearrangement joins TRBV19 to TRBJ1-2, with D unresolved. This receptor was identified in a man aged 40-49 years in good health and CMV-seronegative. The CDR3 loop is CASSIWEVPTLYGYTF. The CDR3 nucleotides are TGTGCCAGTAGTATATGGGAGGTTCCAACTCTTTATGGCTACACCTTC.